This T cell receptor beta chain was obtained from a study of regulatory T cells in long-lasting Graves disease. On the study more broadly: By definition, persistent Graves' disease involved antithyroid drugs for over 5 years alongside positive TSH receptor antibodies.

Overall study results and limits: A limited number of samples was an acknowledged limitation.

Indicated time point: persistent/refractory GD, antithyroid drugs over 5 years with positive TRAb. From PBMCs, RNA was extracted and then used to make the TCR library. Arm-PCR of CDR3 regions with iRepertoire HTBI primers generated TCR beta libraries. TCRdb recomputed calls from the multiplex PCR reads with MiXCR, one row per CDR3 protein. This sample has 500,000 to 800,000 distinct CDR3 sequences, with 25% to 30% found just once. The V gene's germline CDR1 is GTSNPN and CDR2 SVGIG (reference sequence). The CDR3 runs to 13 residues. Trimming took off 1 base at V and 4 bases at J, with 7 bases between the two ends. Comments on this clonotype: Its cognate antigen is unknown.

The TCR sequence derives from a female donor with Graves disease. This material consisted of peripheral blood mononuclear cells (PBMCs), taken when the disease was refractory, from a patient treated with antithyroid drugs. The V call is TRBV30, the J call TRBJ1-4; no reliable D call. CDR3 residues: CAWSGQLNEKLFF. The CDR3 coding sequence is TGTGCCTGGAGTGGGCAGCTTAATGAAAAACTGTTTTTT.